This T cell receptor beta chain comes out of a study of T cells in Graves' hyperthyroidism and ophthalmopathy. General study results and limits: Blood also showed most of the thyroid clonotypes that were expanded above 0.001. Ophthalmopathy onset followed model prediction by a median approximately seven months.

Researchers amplified the TCR beta CDR3 regions from RNA transcripts. HTBI primers drove first-round RT-PCR of the TCR CDR3. TCRdb re-called the multiplex PCR reads with MiXCR, one entry per CDR3 protein. The data contain 220,000 or so distinct CDR3 sequences, approximately 16% of them seen just once; the ten biggest clones take up around 30%. This clonotype was seen many times. As yet, its antigen is unknown. In the ophthalmopathy cohort, Clinical Activity Score was at least 3, NOSPECS grade at least 4, and duration under 3 months. V was shortened by 6 bases and J by 5 bases, with 13 bases between the two germline ends. There are 14 residues in the CDR3. CDR1 is MDHEN, CDR2 SYDVKM, per germline.

The clonotype originates from a woman under 30 with Graves' ophthalmopathy. This chain links TRBV28 with TRBJ1-4; D unclear. The sequencing input was blood. CDR3 nucleotides: TGTGCCAGCAGACCTACTGGACCGAATGAAAAACTGTTTTTT. Its protein is CASRPTGPNEKLFF.